These T cell receptor beta chains were read from a single sample in a study of tumor-infiltrating lymphocytes in primary liver carcinoma. TCRdb recomputed calls from the multiplex PCR reads with MiXCR, one row per CDR3 protein. The repertoire holds fewer than 50,000 distinct CDR3 sequences, about 75% seen once, with around two fifths in the top ten. The source material was tumor-adjacent normal liver tissue. The source is a woman aged 25 to 39 with primary liver carcinoma and hepatitis B virus infection. The CDR3 runs from the conserved cysteine through the conserved F or W. D genes are given only for firm matches. The size field is filled for only some rows; it gives once, few, many or a size class.

V	D	size	J	CDR3	DNA
TRBV6-2/TRBV6-3	-	-	TRBJ2-7	CASRLTGTGSYEQCF	TGTGCCAGCAGACTCACCGGGACCGGGTCCTACGAGCAGTGCTTC
TRBV30	TRBD1	-	TRBJ1-6	CAWLRDRNSPLHF	TGTGCCTGGCTCCGGGACAGAAATTCACCCCTCCACTTT
TRBV5-6	-	-	TRBJ2-2	CANSLAPRITVELFF	TGTGCCAACAGCTTGGCACCCAGAATCACCGTAGAGCTGTTTTTT
TRBV6-2/TRBV6-3	-	-	TRBJ1-3	CASSAWDLTSGATIYF	TGTGCCAGCAGCGCATGGGATTTAACCTCTGGAGCCACCATATATTTT
TRBV5-5	TRBD1	many	TRBJ2-2	CASSNKRGHPAGELFF	TGTGCCAGCAGTAACAAAAGGGGGCACCCGGCCGGGGAGCTGTTTTTT
TRBV9	TRBD2	-	TRBJ2-2	CASSVFAHTSGRGGELFF	TGTGCCAGCAGCGTATTTGCCCACACTAGCGGCCGGGGCGGGGAGCTGTTTTTT
TRBV7-9	TRBD2	-	TRBJ2-7	CAISSGGISYDQYF	TGTGCCATCAGCTCGGGAGGCATCTCCTACGACCAGTACTTC
TRBV7-2	-	once	TRBJ1-1	CASSTVNGVGAEAFF	TGTGCCAGCAGCACCGTTAACGGGGTTGGAGCTGAAGCTTTCTTT
TRBV6-4	TRBD2	-	TRBJ2-1	CASSAQTGGHNEQFF	TGTGCCAGCAGTGCGCAAACGGGAGGGCACAATGAGCAGTTCTTC
TRBV11-2	TRBD2	-	TRBJ2-3	CASSHRGSGSLSDTQYF	TGTGCCAGCAGTCATCGGGGGAGCGGGAGCCTCTCAGATACGCAGTATTTT
TRBV5-5	-	-	TRBJ1-1	CASSRLASGTEAFF	TGTGCCAGCAGCCGTTTAGCTTCGGGTACTGAAGCTTTCTTT
TRBV29-1	-	-	TRBJ1-2	CSVSGRPYSYTF	TGCAGCGTTTCAGGCAGGCCATATAGTTACACCTTC
TRBV11-2	-	-	TRBJ2-7	CASSLLGGQGEQYF	TGTGCCAGCAGCTTGCTTGGGGGGCAGGGCGAGCAGTACTTC
TRBV6-5	-	few	TRBJ2-7	CASSQDTGYEQYF	TGTGCCAGCAGTCAGGACACCGGCTACGAGCAGTACTTC
TRBV29-1	-	-	TRBJ2-4	CSVTSQTWLRNIQYF	TGCAGCGTTACATCGCAGACCTGGCTAAGAAACATTCAGTATTTC
TRBV4-3	TRBD2	-	TRBJ2-1	CASSHSSGAYNEQSF	TGCGCCAGCAGCCATTCTAGCGGGGCTTACAATGAACAGTCCTTC
TRBV11-1	-	-	TRBJ2-7	CTSSLATASHEQYF	TGTACCAGCAGCTTAGCGACTGCCTCCCACGAGCAGTACTTC
TRBV6-6	-	-	TRBJ1-1	CAIGGGLGCTEAFF	TGTGCCATCGGGGGCGGCCTCGGTTGCACTGAAGCTTTCTTT
TRBV29-1	TRBD2	-	TRBJ2-1	CSAESPGLTEARRLF	TGCAGCGCTGAATCACCGGGACTAACGGAAGCCCGCCGGTTATTC
TRBV28	TRBD1	-	TRBJ2-7	CASSQTGTGAYEQYF	TGTGCCAGCAGTCAAACCGGGACAGGCGCCTACGAGCAGTACTTC
TRBV28	-	-	TRBJ2-2	CASVRVTGELFF	TGTGCCAGCGTACGGGTCACCGGCGAGCTGTTTTTT
TRBV6-6	TRBD2	once	TRBJ2-2	CASSYASGRTNTWELFF	TGTGCCAGCAGTTACGCTAGCGGGAGGACAAACACCTGGGAACTGTTTTTT
TRBV30	-	-	TRBJ1-1	CAWTRVGKAEAFF	TGTGCCTGGACCCGTGTGGGTAAGGCTGAAGCTTTCTTT
TRBV5-5	TRBD2	-	TRBJ2-7	CASSLGYAGRAQEQYF	TGTGCCAGCAGCTTGGGTTATGCCGGGAGGGCCCAAGAGCAGTACTTC
TRBV29-1	TRBD1	medium-sized	TRBJ2-5	CSGTGTGGQETQYF	TGCAGCGGGACGGGGACAGGCGGGCAAGAGACCCAGTACTTC
TRBV6-2/TRBV6-3	-	-	TRBJ2-7	CASSPIETYEQNF	TGTGCCAGCAGTCCCATCGAGACCTACGAGCAGAACTTC
TRBV7-8	TRBD2	-	TRBJ2-5	CASSLARGRPSGESQYF	TGTGCCAGCAGCTTAGCGCGAGGACGCCCTAGCGGAGAGTCCCAGTACTTC
TRBV24-1	TRBD1	many	TRBJ1-1	CATSSGTGATEAFF	TGTGCCACCAGTTCCGGGACAGGGGCCACTGAAGCTTTCTTT
TRBV18	-	few	TRBJ2-6	CASSPRAGGLAHSGANVLTF	TGTGCCAGCTCACCAAGGGCGGGTGGGCTCGCCCACTCTGGGGCCAACGTCCTGACTTTC
TRBV7-8	TRBD2	-	TRBJ2-5	CASKLAGVYQETQYF	TGTGCCAGCAAACTAGCGGGAGTATACCAGGAGACCCAGTACTTC
TRBV11-1	-	-	TRBJ2-7	CANNYGVLAYEQYF	TGTGCCAACAACTACGGGGTCTTAGCCTACGAGCAGTACTTC
TRBV28	-	-	TRBJ2-3	CATQERTPSIDTQYF	TGTGCCACCCAGGAGCGGACGCCTAGCATAGATACGCAGTATTTT
TRBV9	-	many	TRBJ2-2	CASSVDSGELFF	TGTGCCAGCAGCGTAGATTCCGGGGAGCTGTTTTTT
TRBV20-1	-	-	TRBJ1-5	CSARDPVNQPQHF	TGCAGTGCTAGAGACCCCGTGAACCAGCCCCAGCATTTT
TRBV11-1	-	-	TRBJ2-5	CASIWAGGTGAQYF	-
TRBV4-1	-	-	TRBJ2-7	CASSQDKGVAYEQYF	TGCGCGAGCAGCCAAGATAAGGGGGTGGCTTACGAGCAGTACTTC
TRBV12-3/TRBV12-4	-	-	TRBJ2-7	CAGGFRASSYEQYF	TGTGCCGGCGGGTTTCGAGCGAGCTCCTATGAGCAGTACTTC
TRBV6-2/TRBV6-3	-	few	TRBJ2-1	CASKEYGHEQSF	TGTGCCAGCAAGGAATACGGTCATGAGCAGTCCTTC
TRBV20-1	-	-	TRBJ2-2	CSAEGIGGVVAGELFF	TGCAGTGCGGAGGGGATCGGGGGAGTCGTAGCCGGGGAGCTGTTTTTT
TRBV5-5	-	-	TRBJ2-4	CASSFAWTANIQYF	TGTGCCAGCAGCTTTGCATGGACGGCAAACATTCAGTACTTC